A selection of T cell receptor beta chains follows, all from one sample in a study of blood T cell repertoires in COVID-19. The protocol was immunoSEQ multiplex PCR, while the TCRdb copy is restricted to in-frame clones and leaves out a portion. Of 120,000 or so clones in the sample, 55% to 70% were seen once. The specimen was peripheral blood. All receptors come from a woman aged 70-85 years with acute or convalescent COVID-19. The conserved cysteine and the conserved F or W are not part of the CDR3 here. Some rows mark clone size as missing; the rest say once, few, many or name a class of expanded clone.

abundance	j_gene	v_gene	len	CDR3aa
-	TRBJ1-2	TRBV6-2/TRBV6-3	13	ASSPGQQRNYGYT
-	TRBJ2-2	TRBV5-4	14	ASSSKGGADTGELF
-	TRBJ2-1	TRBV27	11	ASSPNTGFSQF
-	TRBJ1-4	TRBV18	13	ASSRAGTGDEKLF
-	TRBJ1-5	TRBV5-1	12	ASSLAGANQPQH
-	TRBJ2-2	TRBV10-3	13	AISTSGGDTGELF
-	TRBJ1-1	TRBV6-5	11	ASIAPGNTEAF
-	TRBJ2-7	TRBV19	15	ATNPGTGHSATYEQY
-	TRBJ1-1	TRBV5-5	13	ASSFRGPGNTEAF
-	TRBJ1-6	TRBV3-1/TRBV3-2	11	ASSQNRGSPLH
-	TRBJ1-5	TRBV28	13	ASSLRQGFNQPQH
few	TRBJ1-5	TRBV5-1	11	ASSLQGNQPQH
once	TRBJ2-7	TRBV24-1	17	ATSDFWHYRQGSSYEQY
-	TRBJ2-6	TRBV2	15	ASSGTGGFSGANVLT
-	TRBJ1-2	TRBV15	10	ATSSDSYGYT
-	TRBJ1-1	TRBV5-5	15	ASSLRRRGVANTEAF
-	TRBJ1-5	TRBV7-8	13	ASSLSGTGNQPQH
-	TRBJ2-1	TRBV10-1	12	ASSASGGSNEQF
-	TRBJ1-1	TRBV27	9	ASSSRTLTT
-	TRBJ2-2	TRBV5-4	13	ASSLAVGSTGELF
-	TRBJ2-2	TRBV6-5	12	ASAPARDTGELF
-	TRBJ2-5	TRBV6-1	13	ASSDGDRIGETQY
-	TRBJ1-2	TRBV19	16	ASSSQGPGQGATNGYT
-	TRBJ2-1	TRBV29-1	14	SCGGARTGGGNEQF
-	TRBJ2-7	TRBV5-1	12	ASSFGTDSYEQY
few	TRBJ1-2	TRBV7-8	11	ASSAEGIYGYT
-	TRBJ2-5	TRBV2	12	ASSPRLAEETQY
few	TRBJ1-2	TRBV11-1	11	ASSFTGNYGYT
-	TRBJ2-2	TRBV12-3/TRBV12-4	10	ASNKNTGELF
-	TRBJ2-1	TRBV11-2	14	ASSIRLAGVYNEQF
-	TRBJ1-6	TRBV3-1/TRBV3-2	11	ASSQAPGSPLH
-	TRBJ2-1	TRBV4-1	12	ASSQRLAANEQF
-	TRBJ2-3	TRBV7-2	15	ASSRGTSGGFADTQY
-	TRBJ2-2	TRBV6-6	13	ASSLNSLRTGELF
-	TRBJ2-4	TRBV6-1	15	ASSEGLTVSAKNIQY
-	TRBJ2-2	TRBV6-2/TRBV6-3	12	ASSPDGVTGELF
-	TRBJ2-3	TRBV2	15	ASSDVGTGVSSDTQY
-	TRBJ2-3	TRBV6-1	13	ASSDGSYYTDTQY
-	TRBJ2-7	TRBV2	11	ASSRDRLYEQY
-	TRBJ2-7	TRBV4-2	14	ASSLTLSGNPSEQY
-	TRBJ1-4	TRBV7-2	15	ASSLATTRFSGEKLF
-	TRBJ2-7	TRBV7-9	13	ASSLVGAGPNEQY
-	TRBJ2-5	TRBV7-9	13	ASSLVGQAGETQY
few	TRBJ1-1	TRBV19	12	ASSTGRDYTEAF
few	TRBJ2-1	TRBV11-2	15	ASSPRLAGGPGNEQF
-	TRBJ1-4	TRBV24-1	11	ASKYYHNEKLF
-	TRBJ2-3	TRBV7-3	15	ASSPQATSWSTDTQY
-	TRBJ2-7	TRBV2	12	ASSGTGGAYEQY
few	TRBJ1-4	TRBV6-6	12	ASSYPWAEEKLF
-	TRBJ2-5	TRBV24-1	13	ATSDPEAYQETQY
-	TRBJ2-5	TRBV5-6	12	ASSTQGPLKTQY
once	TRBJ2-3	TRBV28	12	ATLARGSTDTQY
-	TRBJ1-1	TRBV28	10	ASSLGRTEAF
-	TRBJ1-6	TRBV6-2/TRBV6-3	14	ASSYDRSSYNSPLH
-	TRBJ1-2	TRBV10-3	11	ATRQGRRGGYT
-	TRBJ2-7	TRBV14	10	ASSQVNYEQY
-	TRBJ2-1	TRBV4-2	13	ASSQREEVYNEQF
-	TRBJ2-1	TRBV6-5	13	ASRATGGQHNEQF